A selection of T cell receptor beta chains follows, all from one sample in a study of blood T cell repertoires in COVID-19. Assay used: immunoSEQ multiplex PCR; TCRdb lists only in-frame clones, some missing. The profile shows about 300,000 clones, around 90% of them singletons. The sequenced sample consisted of peripheral blood. All receptors derive from a man younger than 35 with active or convalescent COVID-19. Each CDR3 is given with its conserved first and last residue. Each record gives: D gene, J gene, V gene, clone size, CDR3 DNA, CDR3 protein. A D gene is named only where the DNA matches it firmly. Expanded clones get a size class; other rows say once, few or many, or leave the size out.

D: TRBD2
J: TRBJ2-7
V: TRBV7-9
size: NA
DNA: TGTGCCAGCAGCCCGAAGGCGGGGGGAACCTACGAGCAGTACTTC
CDR3: CASSPKAGGTYEQYF

D: NA
J: TRBJ2-7
V: TRBV13
size: NA
DNA: TGTGCCAGCAGCTCGCGGACTGCCACCTACGAGCAGTACTTC
CDR3: CASSSRTATYEQYF

D: NA
J: TRBJ2-5
V: TRBV5-1
size: once
DNA: TGCGCCAGCAGTTCCGTGGAGACCCAGTACTTC
CDR3: CASSSVETQYF

D: TRBD1
J: TRBJ2-2
V: TRBV19
size: NA
DNA: TGTGCCAGTAGCCCCGGGACAGGCTCAACCGGGGAGCTGTTTTTT
CDR3: CASSPGTGSTGELFF

D: NA
J: TRBJ1-1
V: TRBV7-3
size: NA
DNA: TGTGCCAGCAGCTTAGGCCCAGGGAACACTGAAGCTTTCTTT
CDR3: CASSLGPGNTEAFF

D: TRBD1
J: TRBJ1-1
V: TRBV5-1
size: NA
DNA: TGCGCCAGCAGCAGGATGACAGGGACCACTGAAGCTTTCTTT
CDR3: CASSRMTGTTEAFF

D: TRBD1
J: TRBJ2-2
V: TRBV18
size: few
DNA: TGTGCCAGCTCCCCAAGACAGGGCACCGGGGAGCTGTTTTTT
CDR3: CASSPRQGTGELFF

D: TRBD1
J: TRBJ1-5
V: TRBV24-1
size: once
DNA: TGTGCCACCAGTGACTACGGACAGGGTACTAATCAGCCCCAGCATTTT
CDR3: CATSDYGQGTNQPQHF

D: NA
J: TRBJ1-2
V: TRBV29-1
size: NA
DNA: TGCAGCGCAACCACAGGGCGAGGCTACACCTTC
CDR3: CSATTGRGYTF

D: NA
J: TRBJ1-1
V: TRBV3-1/TRBV3-2
size: NA
DNA: TGTGCCAGCAGCCTGGACCGGAGGACTGAAGCTTTCTTT
CDR3: CASSLDRRTEAFF

D: NA
J: TRBJ1-4
V: TRBV4-1
size: NA
DNA: TGCGCCAGCAGTCAACAGGGTTCTACCTTTAATGAAAAACTGTTTTTT
CDR3: CASSQQGSTFNEKLFF

D: TRBD1
J: TRBJ2-5
V: TRBV25-1
size: NA
DNA: TGTGCCAGCGCCGTACAGGGGGAACCCGGAGAGACCCAGTACTTC
CDR3: CASAVQGEPGETQYF

D: NA
J: TRBJ1-1
V: TRBV29-1
size: NA
DNA: TGCAGCGTTGACAGGGCTGCTGAAGCTTTCTTT
CDR3: CSVDRAAEAFF

D: TRBD1
J: TRBJ1-2
V: TRBV19
size: NA
DNA: TGTGCCAGTAGTATAGCCACAGGGGCCTATGGCTACACCTTC
CDR3: CASSIATGAYGYTF